This T cell receptor beta chain was recorded in a study of radiotherapy plus CTLA-4 blockade in lung cancer. TCRdb keeps only in-frame clones here, not all; method: immunoSEQ multiplex PCR. The sample gives 30,000 to 45,000 clones, roughly 77% of which show up once; almost 9% is in the top ten. Focal radiation with ipilimumab CTLA-4 blockade was given to patients with chemo-refractory metastatic non-small-cell lung cancer. Trimming took 4 bases from V and 2 from J, leaving 12 bases between them. The V gene's germline CDR1 is SGHTA and CDR2 FQGNSA. This CDR3 contains 15 residues. The material was peripheral blood, obtained from a patient treated with radiotherapy plus ipilimumab. The rearrangement joins TRBV7-2 to TRBJ2-4; D is unclear. This TCR was sampled from a human donor with non-small cell lung cancer who had stable disease on radiotherapy plus ipilimumab. The DNA of the CDR3 is TGTGCCAGCAGCTCACGCCCAGACCCCAAAAACATTCAGTACTTC. It codes for CASSSRPDPKNIQYF.